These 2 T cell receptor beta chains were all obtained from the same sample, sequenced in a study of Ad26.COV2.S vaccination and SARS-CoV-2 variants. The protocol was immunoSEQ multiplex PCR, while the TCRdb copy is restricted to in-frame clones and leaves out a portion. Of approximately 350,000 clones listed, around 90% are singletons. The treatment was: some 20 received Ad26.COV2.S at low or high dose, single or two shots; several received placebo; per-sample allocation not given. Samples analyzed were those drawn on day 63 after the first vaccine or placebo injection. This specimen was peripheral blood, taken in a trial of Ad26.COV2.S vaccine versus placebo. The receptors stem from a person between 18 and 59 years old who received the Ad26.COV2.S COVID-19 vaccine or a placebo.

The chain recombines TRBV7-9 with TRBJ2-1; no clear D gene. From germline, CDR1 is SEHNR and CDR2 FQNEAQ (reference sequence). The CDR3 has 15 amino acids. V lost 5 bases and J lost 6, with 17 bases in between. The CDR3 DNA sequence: TGTGCCAGCAGCCCAACGTCAACGGGCCTCAATGAGCAGTTCTTC. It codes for CASSPTSTGLNEQFF.

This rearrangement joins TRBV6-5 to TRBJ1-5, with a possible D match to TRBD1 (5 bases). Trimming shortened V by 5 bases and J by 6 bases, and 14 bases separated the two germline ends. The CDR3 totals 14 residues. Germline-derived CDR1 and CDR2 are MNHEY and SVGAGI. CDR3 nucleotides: TGTGCCAGCAGTCCACGGGGACCCCGTCAGCCCCAGCATTTT. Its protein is CASSPRGPRQPQHF.